This T cell receptor beta chain was captured in a study of memory CD4+ T cells and cytomegalovirus serostatus. Single viable CD3+CD4+CD8-CD45RO+ cells were sorted as the memory CD4+ T cells. Serostatus was set by detecting CMV pp150, pp28, p38, p52 IgG. The V end lost 3 bases, the J end lost 6 bases, and 6 bases lay between the germline ends. The CDR3 has 11 residues. Germline loops: CDR1 SEHNR, CDR2 FQNEAQ (reference sequence). The data were produced by immunoSEQ multiplex PCR, yet TCRdb's version contains in-frame clones alone and is incomplete. Here the sample spans nearly 60,000 clones, about 81% being singletons.

This sequence joins TRBV7-9 and TRBJ2-7; D gene uncertain. Material for sequencing was memory CD4+ T cells from blood. This receptor was obtained from an adult in good health and CMV-seronegative. The DNA for the CDR3 is TGTGCCAGCAGCTTCCGAGGCGAGCAGTACTTC. Its protein is CASSFRGEQYF.